A single sample gave rise to the 31 T cell receptor beta chains below, sequenced in a study of PD-1 blockade in classical Hodgkin lymphoma. Profiled with immunoSEQ multiplex PCR; TCRdb holds only in-frame clones, not every one. The repertoire holds some 90,000 clones, with about 93% as singletons. Each and every patient relapsed after autologous stem cell transplantation, and patients got differing brentuximab vedotin exposure. Source: peripheral blood mononuclear cells (PBMCs), taken before the second cycle of nivolumab. These receptors came from a human donor with classical Hodgkin lymphoma.

The chain joins TRBV30 to TRBJ1-4, with no clear D. CDR3 size: 13 residues. V was cut by 2 bases and J by 7 bases, with 11 bases left in between. Germline V lookup: CDR1 GTSNPN, CDR2 SVGIG (reference sequence). As DNA, the CDR3 is TGTGCCTGGAGTTCCCGGGAAGGTGAAAAACTGTTTTTT. As protein: CAWSSREGEKLFF.

The chain has TRBV5-4 and TRBJ2-7; no clear D. CDR3 length: 13 residues. V lost 0 bases and J lost 0, with 4 bases in between. Germline assignment: CDR1 SGHNT and CDR2 YYREEE (reference sequence). The CDR3 bases are TGTGCCAGCAGCTTGGAGAGCTCCTACGAGCAGTACTTC. This gives the protein CASSLESSYEQYF.

The chain is built from TRBV7-2 and TRBJ2-1, with 12 bases lining up with TRBD2. Germline V CDR1 and CDR2: SGHTA, FQGNSA. This CDR3 has 18 residues. Trimming removed 1 base from V and 0 bases from J; junction bases left unmatched: 4. The DNA for the CDR3 is TGTGCCAGCAGCTTAGGCGGGACTAGCGGGCTCTCCTACAATGAGCAGTTCTTC. Its translation: CASSLGGTSGLSYNEQFF.

The chain joins TRBV5-4 to TRBJ2-7, with a weak D call TRBD1 (6 bases). V dropped 4 bases and J dropped 3 bases, with 8 bases sitting between them. Germline V gene data show CDR1 as SGHNT and CDR2 as YYREEE (reference sequence). This CDR3 has 12 amino acids. The CDR3 nucleotides read TGTGCCAGCAGCGGGGGCAGCTACGAGCAGTACTTC. As protein: CASSGGSYEQYF.

The V and J genes are TRBV5-1 and TRBJ2-5; 7 bases map to TRBD1. The J call could be wrong; TRBJ2-7 is a better fit for the DNA end. The CDR3 has 14 residues. Germline V lookup: CDR1 SGHRS, CDR2 YFSETQ. The CDR3 nucleotides read TGCGCCAGCAGTCGGCCGACAGGGTTTAACGAGCAGTACTTC. Residues: CASSRPTGFNEQYF.

The chain combines TRBV7-8 with TRBJ2-7; no definite D call. The germline V gene encodes CDR1 SGHVS and CDR2 FQNEAQ. The CDR3 length is 14 residues. V lost 4 bases and J lost 4, with 14 bases in between. CDR3 loop: CASSYGSTEYEQYF. The DNA of the CDR3 is TGTGCCAGCAGCTACGGGTCCACCGAATACGAGCAGTACTTC.

The V call is TRBV7-8, the J call TRBJ2-1, with D maybe TRBD2 (6 bases). There are 16 residues in the CDR3. Trimming removed 4 bases at V and 0 bases at J, with 13 bases between. Germline V gene data show CDR1 as SGHVS and CDR2 as FQNEAQ. In nucleotides, the CDR3 is TGTGCCAGCAGCTCAAGGGCGACTAGCTCCTACAATGAGCAGTTCTTC. This gives the protein CASSSRATSSYNEQFF.

The chain couples TRBV6-1 to TRBJ1-1, with D perhaps matching TRBD1 (5 bases). Germline V CDR1 and CDR2: MNHNS, SASEGT. Trimming stripped 0 bases from V and 11 bases from J, with 16 bases between. This CDR3 spans 14 amino acids. DNA of the CDR3: TGTGCCAGCAGTGAAGCCCCGGGACCCAGTCAGGCTTTCTTT. This sequence encodes CASSEAPGPSQAFF.

The table lists this clone with a few counts. V and J are TRBV27 and TRBJ2-3, with D possibly matching TRBD2 (6 bases). The CDR3 spans 16 residues. CDR1 and CDR2 from the germline V gene are MNHEY and SMNVEV (reference sequence). V was trimmed by 0 bases and J by 4 bases, leaving 14 bases between them. The CDR3 sequence: CASSLSGSGGADTQYF. The CDR3 DNA sequence: TGTGCCAGCAGTTTATCGGGTAGTGGAGGGGCAGATACGCAGTATTTT.

The chain has TRBV6-6 and TRBJ2-7; tentatively, D is TRBD1 (5 bases). CDR1 MNHNY and CDR2 SVGAGI come from the germline V gene (reference sequence). The CDR3 consists of 15 residues. Trimming stripped 2 bases from V and 2 bases from J, with 13 bases between. The CDR3 protein is CASSYDSPLTYEQYF. The CDR3 DNA follows: TGTGCCAGCAGTTACGACAGCCCCCTTACCTACGAGCAGTACTTC.

The V gene is TRBV6-1, the J gene TRBJ1-1; D gene ambiguous. The CDR3 contains 13 residues. The V end was cut by 7 bases, the J end by 4 bases, with 13 bases between. Germline CDR1 MNHNS, CDR2 SASEGT. The CDR3 coding sequence is TGTGCCAGCAATCGTCCTGGGTCCACTGAAGCTTTCTTT. Translation: CASNRPGSTEAFF.

V is TRBV7-9 and J is TRBJ1-1, with D unresolved. Trimming took off 5 bases at V and 1 base at J, with 8 bases between the two ends. This CDR3 has 13 amino acids. In germline, CDR1 is SEHNR, CDR2 FQNEAQ (reference sequence). CDR3 sequence (DNA): TGTGCCAGCAGCCTATGGGAGAACACTGAAGCTTTCTTT. It encodes CASSLWENTEAFF.

The V and J genes are TRBV29-1 and TRBJ2-1, with 16 positions matching TRBD2. Germline values: CDR1 SQVTM, CDR2 ANQGSEA. This CDR3 contains 17 residues. With V trimmed by 6 bases and J by 8 bases, 13 bases remained unmatched. The CDR3: CSVGGLAGGTYSDEQFF. CDR3 sequence (DNA): TGCAGCGTGGGGGGACTAGCGGGAGGGACATATAGCGATGAGCAGTTCTTC.

The V and J genes are TRBV19 and TRBJ2-2; 9 nucleotides match TRBD1. Germline values: CDR1 LNHDA, CDR2 SQIVND (reference sequence). Trimming at V came to 4 bases and at J to 6 bases, leaving 3 bases not matched to a gene. The length of the CDR3 is 14 residues. The CDR3 sequence: CASSKRTGAGELFF. CDR3 nucleotide sequence: TGTGCCAGTAGTAAGCGGACAGGGGCCGGGGAGCTGTTTTTT.

The genes are TRBV29-1 and TRBJ2-3, with TRBD1 matching over 7 bases. This CDR3 has 13 amino acids. The V gene's germline CDR1 is SQVTM and CDR2 ANQGSEA. Trimming at V came to 5 bases and at J to 6 bases, leaving 8 bases not matched to a gene. CDR3 bases: TGCAGCGTTCGGACAGGACTTTTGGATACGCAGTATTTT. Translating it yields CSVRTGLLDTQYF.

The V call is TRBV10-1, the J call TRBJ2-7, with TRBD1 as a possible D gene (7 bases). This CDR3 is 15 amino acids long. V was pared by 6 bases and J by 3 bases, with 18 bases between. Per the germline V gene, CDR1 is WNHNN and CDR2 is SYGVQD (reference sequence). The CDR3 protein is CASRPPGGKGYEQYF. CDR3 nucleotide sequence: TGCGCCAGCAGACCTCCAGGGGGGAAGGGCTACGAGCAGTACTTC.

A few counts support this clone. The chain carries TRBV6-5 and TRBJ2-7; tentatively, D is TRBD2 (6 bases). CDR3 length: 15 residues. V shed 0 bases and J shed 6 bases, with 15 bases lying between them. Germline loops: CDR1 MNHEY, CDR2 SVGAGI. The CDR3: CASSYSRLAITEQYF. For the CDR3, the DNA is TGTGCCAGCAGTTACTCTCGCCTAGCGATCACCGAGCAGTACTTC.

V and J are TRBV6-5 and TRBJ2-7; 10 positions match TRBD2. The length of the CDR3 is 15 residues. V lost 3 bases to trimming and J lost 5 bases; unmatched junction nucleotides: 7. CDR1 is MNHEY and CDR2 is SVGAGI in the germline V gene. The CDR3 bases are TGTGCCAGCAGTTATAGGTCTAGCGGGAGCAACGAGCAGTACTTC. Encoded protein: CASSYRSSGSNEQYF.

V is TRBV30 and J is TRBJ1-5; D is ambiguous. Trimming cost V 1 base and J 0 bases, with 7 bases left between them. This CDR3 has 14 amino acids. Looked up from germline, CDR1 is GTSNPN and CDR2 is SVGIG (reference sequence). CDR3 amino acids: CAWSGRNSNQPQHF. The CDR3 bases are TGTGCCTGGAGTGGGCGGAATAGCAATCAGCCCCAGCATTTT.

Remarks on this clone: Other DNA sequences in this sample translate to the same CDR3. The J gene is TRBJ2-2, the V gene TRBV27; D is unclear. From germline, CDR1 is MNHEY and CDR2 SMNVEV (reference sequence). CDR3 size: 13 residues. With 3 bases removed from V and 2 bases from J, the gap between germline ends came to 4 bases. CDR3 DNA sequence: TGTGCCAGCAGTTTCCTAAACACCGGGGAGCTGTTTTTT. Translated, it gives CASSFLNTGELFF.

On this clone itself: Other DNA sequences within the sample encode an identical CDR3. The V call is TRBV4-2, the J call TRBJ2-7; TRBD2 matches at 9 bases. The junction had 13 bases not matched to a gene; V was cut back by 0 bases and J by 4 bases. Germline CDR1 LGHNA, CDR2 YNFKEQ. The CDR3 extends over 18 amino acids. In nucleotides, the CDR3 is TGTGCCAGCAGCCAAGAAAGCTTTATCGGACTAGCGACTTACGAGCAGTACTTC. Residues: CASSQESFIGLATYEQYF.

The V call is TRBV27, the J call TRBJ1-1; a weak D match, TRBD1 (5 bases). This CDR3 is built from 15 residues. V lost 5 bases and J lost 6, with 19 bases in between. Germline V gene lookup returns CDR1 MNHEY and CDR2 SMNVEV (reference sequence). The CDR3: CASSLWGEGRAEAFF. The CDR3, as DNA: TGTGCCAGCAGTCTCTGGGGGGAGGGTCGCGCTGAAGCTTTCTTT.

The V call is TRBV19, the J call TRBJ2-1, with D possibly matching TRBD2 (6 bases). CDR3 length: 16 residues. Germline V gene lookup returns CDR1 LNHDA and CDR2 SQIVND (reference sequence). Trimming pared 11 bases from V and 5 bases from J, leaving 25 bases between. CDR3 DNA: TGTGCCTCCGAACCCCTCGGTACTAGCCGGAACAATGAGCAGTTCTTC. Amino acids: CASEPLGTSRNNEQFF.

The chain uses TRBV28 and TRBJ2-2, with TRBD2 identical over 7 bases. This CDR3 has 19 amino acids. Trimming took 3 bases from V and 1 from J; bases not matched to a gene: 14. Looked up from germline, CDR1 is MDHEN and CDR2 is SYDVKM. This CDR3 is CASSFGGRWTPGNTGELFF. CDR3 DNA: TGTGCCAGCAGTTTCGGGGGGAGATGGACCCCGGGGAACACCGGGGAGCTGTTTTTT. Filled out from reference TRBV28 and TRBJ2-2, the complete variable domain reads DVKVTQSSRYLVKRTGEKVFLECVQDMDHENMFWYRQDPGLGLRLIYFSYDVKMKEKGDIPEGYSVSREKKERFSLILESASTNQTSMYLCASSFGGRWTPGNTGELFFGEGSRLTVL.

The chain recombines TRBV19 with TRBJ1-1; no reliable D call. Germline loops: CDR1 LNHDA, CDR2 SQIVND (reference sequence). V gave up 3 bases and J gave up 4 bases, with 6 bases separating them. The CDR3 has 12 residues. CDR3 nucleotides: TGTGCCAGTAGTATGAGTGGCACTGAAGCTTTCTTT. This codes for CASSMSGTEAFF.

The chain couples TRBV27 to TRBJ2-1, with TRBD2 matching over 11 bases. This CDR3 comprises 14 residues. Per the germline V gene, CDR1 is MNHEY and CDR2 is SMNVEV (reference sequence). The junction had 4 bases not matched to a gene; V was cut back by 10 bases and J by 2 bases. The CDR3 DNA reads TGTGCCACCAATAGCGGGAGGGCCTACAATGAGCAGTTCTTC. It translates to CATNSGRAYNEQFF.

The chain couples TRBV7-3 to TRBJ2-2, with TRBD1 matching over 9 bases. V was pared by 1 base and J by 4 bases, with 4 bases of the junction left unmatched. This CDR3 has 16 residues. In germline, CDR1 is SGHTA, CDR2 FQGTGA. In DNA form, the CDR3 reads TGTGCCAGCAGCTTAAGGGACAGGGATATCACCGGGGAGCTGTTTTTT. Its translation: CASSLRDRDITGELFF.

The V gene is TRBV7-9, the J gene TRBJ1-3; the D is unclear. Germline V gives CDR1 SEHNR, CDR2 FQNEAQ (reference sequence). V lost 7 bases, J lost 4 bases, and 11 bases lay in between. This CDR3 is 13 amino acids long. The CDR3 nucleotides are TGTGCCAGCATCGGGAGGTCAGGAAACACCATATATTTT. It translates to CASIGRSGNTIYF.

This chain links TRBV7-3 with TRBJ2-1; 10 nucleotides agree with TRBD1. Looked up from germline, CDR1 is SGHTA and CDR2 is FQGTGA. This CDR3 is built from 17 residues. V lost 4 bases and J lost 4; bases outside the gene matches: 10. DNA of the CDR3: TGTGCCAGCAGCTCCTCGATCGACAGGGGGCTATACAATGAGCAGTTCTTC. The encoded protein is CASSSSIDRGLYNEQFF.

The V and J genes are TRBV5-1 and TRBJ2-7; D uncertain. CDR1 is SGHRS and CDR2 is YFSETQ in the germline V gene. Between the trimmed V and J ends, which lost 0 bases and 0 bases, there was a span of 13 bases. The CDR3 loop spans 16 amino acids. The CDR3 bases are TGCGCCAGCAGCTTGGCCAAGGGTACGAGCTCCTACGAGCAGTACTTC. Protein sequence: CASSLAKGTSSYEQYF.

This sequence joins TRBV7-9 and TRBJ1-1, with 8 bases identical to TRBD1. The CDR3 has 14 residues. V trimming: 4 bases; J trimming: 6 bases; junction bases outside the gene matches: 7. CDR1 is SEHNR, CDR2 FQNEAQ, per germline (reference sequence). CDR3 loop: CASSSQGGIPEAFF. CDR3 DNA: TGTGCCAGCAGCTCACAGGGGGGGATTCCTGAAGCTTTCTTT.